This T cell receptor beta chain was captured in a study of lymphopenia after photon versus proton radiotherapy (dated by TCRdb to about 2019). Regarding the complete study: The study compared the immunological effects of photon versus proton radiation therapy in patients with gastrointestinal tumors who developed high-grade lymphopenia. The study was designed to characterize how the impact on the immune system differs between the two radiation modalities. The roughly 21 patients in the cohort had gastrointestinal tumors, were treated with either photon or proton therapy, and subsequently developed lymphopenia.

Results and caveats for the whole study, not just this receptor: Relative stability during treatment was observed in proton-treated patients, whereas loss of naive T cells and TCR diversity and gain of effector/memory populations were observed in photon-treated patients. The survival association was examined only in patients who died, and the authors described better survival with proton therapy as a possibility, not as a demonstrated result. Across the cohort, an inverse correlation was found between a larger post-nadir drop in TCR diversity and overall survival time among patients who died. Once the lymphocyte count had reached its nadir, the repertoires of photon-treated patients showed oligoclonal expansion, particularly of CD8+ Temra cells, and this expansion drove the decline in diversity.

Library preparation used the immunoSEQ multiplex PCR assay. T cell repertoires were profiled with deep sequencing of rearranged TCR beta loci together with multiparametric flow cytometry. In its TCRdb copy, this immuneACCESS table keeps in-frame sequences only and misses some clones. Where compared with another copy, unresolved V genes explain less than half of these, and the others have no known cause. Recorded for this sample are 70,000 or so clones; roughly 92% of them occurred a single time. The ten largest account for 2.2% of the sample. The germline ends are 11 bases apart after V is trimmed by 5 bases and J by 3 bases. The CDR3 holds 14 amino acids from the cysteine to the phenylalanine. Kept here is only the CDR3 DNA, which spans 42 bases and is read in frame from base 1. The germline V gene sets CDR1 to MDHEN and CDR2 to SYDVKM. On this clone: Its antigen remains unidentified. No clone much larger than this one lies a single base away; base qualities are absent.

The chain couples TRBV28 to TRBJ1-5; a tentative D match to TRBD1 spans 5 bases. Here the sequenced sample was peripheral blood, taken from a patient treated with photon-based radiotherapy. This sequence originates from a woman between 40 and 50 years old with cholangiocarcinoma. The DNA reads TGTGCCAGCAGTCGCGACAGCCTCAATCAGCCCCAGCATTTT. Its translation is CASSRDSLNQPQHF.